The present T cell receptor beta chain was sequenced within a study of CD4 and CD8 cells across lung adenocarcinoma regions. TCRdb recomputed calls from the PCR reads with MiXCR, one row per CDR3 protein. This table holds 3,000 to 3,500 distinct CDR3 sequences, 65% found once. Germline V gene lookup returns CDR1 MNHNS and CDR2 SASEGT. The CDR3 is 15 amino acids. Unmatched junction bases numbered 7, after V lost 9 bases and J lost 6 bases. Within the sample, this clonotype is large. Localized lung adenocarcinoma, a non-small cell lung cancer, affected the donors. Sequencing was done on a sample of CD8+ T cells from the margin of a lung tumor. The chain recombines TRBV6-1 with TRBJ2-3, with 15 bases fitting TRBD2. This TCR was sampled from a female donor with lung adenocarcinoma. The CD4 and CD8 labels of this study may be unreliable. The CDR3: CASTGTSGGSDTQYF. For the CDR3, the DNA is TGTGCCAGTACCGGGACTAGCGGGGGGTCGGATACGCAGTATTTT.